This T cell receptor beta chain was recovered during a study of CD8 T cells in Susac syndrome. V was shortened by 1 base and J by 7 bases, with 14 bases between the two germline ends. From germline, CDR1 is SEHNR and CDR2 FQNEAQ (reference sequence). This CDR3 has 14 amino acids. RNA was extracted with the RNeasy kit, and a quantity of roughly 0.5 to 1 ug was reverse transcribed using random hexamers. MiXCR, run by TCRdb on the immunoSEQ multiplex PCR reads, gives a single entry per CDR3 protein. The data contain roughly 120,000 distinct CDR3 sequences, around 94% of them singletons. The receptor was isolated from a human donor in good health. The chain recombines TRBV7-9 with TRBJ2-7; possible D gene TRBD2, 5 bases. The sample taken for sequencing was CD4+ T cells from PBMCs. CDR3 amino acids: CASSLGRGKWEQYF. CDR3 DNA sequence: TGTGCCAGCAGCTTAGGTCGAGGGAAATGGGAGCAGTACTTC.